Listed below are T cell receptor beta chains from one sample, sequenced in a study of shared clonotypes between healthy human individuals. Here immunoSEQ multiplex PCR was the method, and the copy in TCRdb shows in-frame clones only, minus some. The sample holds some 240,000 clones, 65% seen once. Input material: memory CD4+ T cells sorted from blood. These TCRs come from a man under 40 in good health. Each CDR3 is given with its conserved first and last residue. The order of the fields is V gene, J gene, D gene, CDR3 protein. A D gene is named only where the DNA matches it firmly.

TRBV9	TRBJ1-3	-	CASSANTGMSTIYF
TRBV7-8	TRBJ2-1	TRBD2	CASSLRPSGVYNEQFF
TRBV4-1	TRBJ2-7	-	CASSQDTTAYEQYF
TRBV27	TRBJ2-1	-	CASSHLLARTTRGSYNEQFF
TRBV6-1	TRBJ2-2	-	CASSATGAAGELFF
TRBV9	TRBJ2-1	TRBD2	CASSVQTGTSVYNEQFF
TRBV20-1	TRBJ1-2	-	CSASQQVNIF
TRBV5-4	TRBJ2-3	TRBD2	CASSLGTSRTDTQYF
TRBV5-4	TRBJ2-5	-	CASSLGQQVQETQYF
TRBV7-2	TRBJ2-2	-	CASSLTTTNTGELFF
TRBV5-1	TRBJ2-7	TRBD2	CASSLQREKGYEQYF
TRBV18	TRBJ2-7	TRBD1	CASSLRTGSYEQYF
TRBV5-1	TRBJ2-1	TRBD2	CASSLATSAYNEQFF
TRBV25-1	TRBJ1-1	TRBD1	CASSAAGQGGTEAFF
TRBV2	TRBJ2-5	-	CASSGGLVQETQYF
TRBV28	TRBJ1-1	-	CASSSGRNTEAFF
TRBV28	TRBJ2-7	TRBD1	CASRKPGQGPYEQYF
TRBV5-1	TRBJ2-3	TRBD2	CASSTSTSGGTDTQYF
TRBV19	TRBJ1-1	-	CASSIQGMNTEAFF
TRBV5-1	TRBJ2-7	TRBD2	CASSLSGSSYEQYF
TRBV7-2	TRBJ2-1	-	CASSPRRGHEQFF
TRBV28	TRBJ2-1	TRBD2	CASSLPFGSGMGLNSYNEQFF
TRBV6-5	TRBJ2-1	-	CASSYLGFGSEQFF
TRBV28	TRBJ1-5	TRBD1	CASRPGGSNQPQHF
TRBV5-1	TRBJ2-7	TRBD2	CASSLSGTHEQYF
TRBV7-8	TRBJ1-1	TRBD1	CASSLAAGTVVNTEAFF
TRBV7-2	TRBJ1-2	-	CASSPANYGYTF
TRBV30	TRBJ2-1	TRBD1	CAWNGQGAVNEQFF
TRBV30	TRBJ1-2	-	CAWSRQQLNYGYTF
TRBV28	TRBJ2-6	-	CASSFQTPGANVLTF
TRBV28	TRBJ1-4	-	CASRIIGVAEKLFF
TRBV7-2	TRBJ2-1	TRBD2	CASSLVSSGGVDNEQFF
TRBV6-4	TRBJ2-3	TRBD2	CASSEHQSGSSGRFTDTQYF
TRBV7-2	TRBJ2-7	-	CASSLGTYSYEQYF
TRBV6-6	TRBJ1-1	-	CASSGQGNTEAFF
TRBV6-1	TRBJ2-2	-	CASSALLLGVLGTGELFF
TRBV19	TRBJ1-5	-	CASSYGQGLVQPQHF
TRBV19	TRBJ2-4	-	CASSIERVAKNIQYF
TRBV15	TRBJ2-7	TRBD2	CATSRGGLAGSYEQYF
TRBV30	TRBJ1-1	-	CAWSEQGLEAFF
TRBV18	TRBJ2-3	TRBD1	CASSRPGQGSDTQYF
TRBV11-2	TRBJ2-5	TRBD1	CASSPGTGTQETQYF
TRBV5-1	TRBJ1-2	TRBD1	CASSPVAGGDANYGYTF
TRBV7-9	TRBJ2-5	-	CASRPAGGVETQYF
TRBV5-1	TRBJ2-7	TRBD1	CASSLARGQGIEQYF
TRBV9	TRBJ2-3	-	CASSVGGARDTQYF
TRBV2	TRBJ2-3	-	CASSRGPGGFSYF
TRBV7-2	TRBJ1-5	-	CASSLGKGQPQHF
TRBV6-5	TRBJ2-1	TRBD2	CASSSSSGRITEQFF
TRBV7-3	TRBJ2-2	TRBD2	CASSQGLAINTGELFF